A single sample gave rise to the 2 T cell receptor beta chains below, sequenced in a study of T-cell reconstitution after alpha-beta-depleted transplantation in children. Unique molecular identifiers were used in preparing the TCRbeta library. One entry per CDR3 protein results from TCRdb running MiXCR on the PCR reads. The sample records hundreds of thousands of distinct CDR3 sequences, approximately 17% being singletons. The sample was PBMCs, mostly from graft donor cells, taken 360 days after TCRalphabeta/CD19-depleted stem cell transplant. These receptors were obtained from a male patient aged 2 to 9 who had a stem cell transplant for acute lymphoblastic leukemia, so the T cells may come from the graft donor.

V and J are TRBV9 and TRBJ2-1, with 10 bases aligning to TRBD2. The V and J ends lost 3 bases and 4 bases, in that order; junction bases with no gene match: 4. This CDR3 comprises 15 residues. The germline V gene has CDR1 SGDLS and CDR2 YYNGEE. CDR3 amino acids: CASSGGTSAYNEQFF. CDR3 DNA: TGTGCCAGCAGCGGCGGGACTAGCGCGTACAATGAGCAGTTCTTC.

The CDR3 is CASSPVRAGDTEAFF. The DNA for the CDR3 is TGTGCCAGCAGCCCAGTCCGGGCGGGGGACACTGAAGCTTTCTTT. The chain uses TRBV7-9 and TRBJ1-1, with D perhaps TRBD1 (5 bases). This CDR3 region has 15 residues. CDR1 and CDR2 (germline): SEHNR, FQNEAQ (reference sequence). The germline V and J ends were trimmed by 5 bases and 3 bases, with 16 bases remaining between them.